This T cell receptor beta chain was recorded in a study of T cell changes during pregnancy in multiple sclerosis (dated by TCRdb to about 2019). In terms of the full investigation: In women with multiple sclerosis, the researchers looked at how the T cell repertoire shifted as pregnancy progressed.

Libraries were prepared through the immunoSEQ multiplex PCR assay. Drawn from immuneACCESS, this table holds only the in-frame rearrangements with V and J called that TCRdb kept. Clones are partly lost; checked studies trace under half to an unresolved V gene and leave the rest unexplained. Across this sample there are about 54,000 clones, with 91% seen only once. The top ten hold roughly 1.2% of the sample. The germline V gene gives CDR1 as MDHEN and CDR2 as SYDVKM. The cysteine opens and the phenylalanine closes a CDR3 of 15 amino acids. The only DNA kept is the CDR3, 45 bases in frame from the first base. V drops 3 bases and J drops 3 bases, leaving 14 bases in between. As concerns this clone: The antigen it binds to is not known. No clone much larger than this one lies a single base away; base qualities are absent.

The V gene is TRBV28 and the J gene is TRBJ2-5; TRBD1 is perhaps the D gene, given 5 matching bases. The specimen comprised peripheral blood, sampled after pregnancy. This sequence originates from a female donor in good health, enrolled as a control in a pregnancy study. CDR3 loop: CASSFGRVLKETQYF. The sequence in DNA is TGTGCCAGCAGTTTCGGCAGGGTATTGAAAGAGACCCAGTACTTC.